This is a list of T cell receptor beta chains from one sample in a study of blood T cell repertoires in COVID-19. Using immunoSEQ multiplex PCR, the repertoire was profiled, and TCRdb retains in-frame clones only, with some absent. This sample carries over 200,000 clones, 75% to 90% of them seen once, and the ten largest clones take around 5.1%. Sequences were obtained from peripheral blood. The receptors were sampled from a human donor in a cohort sampled during active COVID-19. CDR3s include the opening cysteine and the closing phenylalanine or tryptophan. The D gene is left open where the match is weak. Size is stated for part of the rows, as once, few or many counts, or as a class when the clone is expanded.

NA	NA	17	TRBV28	TRBJ2-7	CASSLWGGLDGLYEQYF	TGTGCCAGCAGTTTATGGGGCGGGCTAGATGGGCTCTACGAGCAGTACTTC
NA	NA	13	TRBV5-1	TRBJ1-1	CASSLGQAGEAFF	TGCGCCAGCAGCTTGGGTCAGGCCGGTGAAGCTTTCTTT
TRBD1	NA	16	TRBV10-1	TRBJ2-7	CASRPLTGTEPYEQYF	TGCGCCAGCAGGCCGTTAACCGGGACAGAACCCTACGAGCAGTACTTC
TRBD1	once	15	TRBV4-3	TRBJ1-2	CASSQWDRGVYGYTF	TGCGCCAGCAGCCAATGGGACAGGGGTGTCTATGGCTACACCTTC
NA	NA	18	TRBV28	TRBJ2-1	CASSLGFLAESSYNEQFF	TGTGCCAGCAGTTTGGGGTTTTTAGCGGAAAGCTCCTACAATGAGCAGTTCTTC
TRBD2	large	15	TRBV18	TRBJ2-7	CASSPGLGGRDEQYF	TGTGCCAGCTCACCAGGGCTTGGAGGGAGGGACGAGCAGTACTTC
NA	NA	15	TRBV6-5	TRBJ1-1	CASSYSAGMNTEAFF	TGTGCCAGCAGTTACTCTGCAGGCATGAACACTGAAGCTTTCTTT
TRBD2	NA	18	TRBV18	TRBJ2-3	CASSPESSGGTSTDTQYF	TGTGCCAGCTCACCAGAGAGTAGCGGGGGAACTAGCACAGATACGCAGTATTTT
TRBD1	NA	15	TRBV5-1	TRBJ2-6	CASSLDRGGANVLTF	TGCGCCAGCAGCTTGGACAGGGGAGGGGCCAACGTCCTGACTTTC
NA	NA	13	TRBV19	TRBJ1-5	CASEPSPHQPQHF	TGTGCCAGTGAGCCCTCCCCCCATCAGCCCCAGCATTTT
NA	NA	13	TRBV25-1	TRBJ2-7	CASSGARSIEQYF	TGTGCCAGCAGTGGGGCGCGATCCATCGAGCAGTACTTC
NA	NA	13	TRBV6-5	TRBJ2-6	CASEASGANVLTF	TGTGCCAGCGAGGCCTCTGGGGCCAACGTCCTGACTTTC
NA	NA	13	TRBV5-6	TRBJ2-7	CASSLQVSYEQYF	TGTGCCAGCAGCTTACAGGTCTCCTACGAGCAGTACTTC
NA	NA	14	TRBV29-1	TRBJ2-7	CSVRPGSTSYEQYF	TGCAGCGTTAGGCCAGGGTCGACCTCCTACGAGCAGTACTTC
TRBD1	NA	16	TRBV7-2	TRBJ2-7	CASSLVSGTGGHEQYF	TGTGCCAGCAGCTTAGTTTCAGGGACAGGGGGCCACGAGCAGTACTTC
TRBD1	NA	13	TRBV9	TRBJ2-7	CASSVRQGHEQYF	TGTGCCAGCAGCGTACGACAGGGCCACGAGCAGTACTTC
NA	NA	15	TRBV6-5	TRBJ1-1	CASTPRVGHYAEAFF	TGTGCCAGCACTCCCCGGGTAGGACATTACGCTGAAGCTTTCTTT
TRBD2	NA	16	TRBV11-2	TRBJ2-7	CASSPQTSVLSYEQYF	TGTGCCAGCAGCCCCCAGACTAGCGTACTCTCCTACGAGCAGTACTTC
TRBD1	NA	17	TRBV4-3	TRBJ2-7	CASSQDSSRDRPYEQYF	TGCGCCAGCAGCCAAGACTCTTCTAGGGACAGACCCTACGAGCAGTACTTC
TRBD1	NA	14	TRBV4-3	TRBJ2-7	CASSQRQGVNEQYF	TGCGCCAGCAGCCAGAGACAGGGAGTCAACGAGCAGTACTTC
NA	NA	14	TRBV19	TRBJ1-5	CASSIVGTVQPQHF	TGTGCCAGTAGTATTGTAGGGACTGTCCAGCCCCAGCATTTT
NA	few	14	TRBV7-9	TRBJ2-2	CATRPSGSTGELFF	TGTGCCACCAGGCCCTCGGGGTCCACCGGGGAGCTGTTTTTT
NA	NA	13	TRBV5-6	TRBJ1-5	CASSRGGEQPQHF	TGTGCCAGCAGCCGAGGCGGGGAACAGCCCCAGCATTTT
TRBD1	NA	16	TRBV30	TRBJ1-4	CAWSLAGGSLREKLFF	TGTGCCTGGAGTTTGGCAGGGGGGTCCCTACGGGAAAAACTGTTTTTT
NA	NA	14	TRBV5-1	TRBJ2-7	CASSFGTKAYEQYF	TGCGCCAGCAGCTTCGGGACAAAAGCCTACGAGCAGTACTTC
TRBD1	NA	16	TRBV4-2	TRBJ2-7	CASSQDYRGARYEQYF	TGTGCCAGCAGCCAAGACTACAGGGGTGCGAGATACGAGCAGTACTTC
TRBD2	NA	15	TRBV2	TRBJ2-7	CASNLSGRAPSEQYF	TGTGCCAGCAACTTAAGCGGGAGGGCCCCCAGCGAGCAGTACTTC
TRBD1	NA	15	TRBV6-5	TRBJ1-5	CASSYNRGVNQPQHF	TGTGCCAGCAGTTACAACAGGGGGGTGAATCAGCCCCAGCATTTT
NA	NA	13	TRBV19	TRBJ1-1	CASSIGVNTEAFF	TGTGCCAGTAGTATAGGAGTTAACACTGAAGCTTTCTTT
TRBD1	NA	15	TRBV6-6	TRBJ1-3	CASSSQGFSGNTIYF	TGTGCCAGCAGTTCACAGGGGTTCTCTGGAAACACCATATATTTT
NA	many	16	TRBV14	TRBJ2-5	CASSYYPRDSGETQYF	TGTGCCAGCAGCTATTATCCCAGGGATTCAGGAGAGACCCAGTACTTC
TRBD1	NA	16	TRBV7-2	TRBJ2-7	CASSLLSQGDIDEQYF	TGTGCCAGCAGCTTATTGTCCCAGGGGGATATCGACGAGCAGTACTTC
NA	NA	14	TRBV6-5	TRBJ1-1	CASSPQGSYTEAFF	TGTGCCAGCAGTCCCCAGGGCAGTTACACTGAAGCTTTCTTT
TRBD1	NA	14	TRBV7-2	TRBJ1-1	CASSPTGDATEAFF	TGTGCCAGCAGCCCAACAGGGGATGCCACTGAAGCTTTCTTT
TRBD1	NA	16	TRBV5-1	TRBJ2-7	CASSLGPRDRGREQYF	TGCGCCAGCAGCTTGGGCCCCCGGGACAGGGGGCGGGAGCAGTACTTC
NA	NA	11	TRBV29-1	TRBJ2-7	CSVVFNYEQYF	TGCAGCGTTGTTTTTAACTACGAGCAGTACTTC
NA	NA	13	TRBV9	TRBJ1-2	CASSVGGNYGYTF	TGTGCCAGCAGCGTCGGGGGGAACTATGGCTACACCTTC
TRBD2	NA	14	TRBV3-1/TRBV3-2	TRBJ2-1	CASSQDISSGRKVF	TGTGCCAGCAGCCAAGATATATCGAGCGGGAGAAAGGTCTTC
NA	once	12	TRBV10-1	TRBJ1-2	CALQVDVSGYTF	TGCGCCCTTCAGGTCGATGTGAGTGGCTACACCTTC
NA	many	14	TRBV27	TRBJ2-5	CASSWASPQETQYF	TGTGCCAGCAGCTGGGCCTCCCCCCAAGAGACCCAGTACTTC
NA	NA	18	TRBV4-3	TRBJ2-1	CASSQDPRATLPYNEQFF	TGCGCCAGCAGCCAAGATCCGCGGGCTACCCTCCCCTACAATGAGCAGTTCTTC